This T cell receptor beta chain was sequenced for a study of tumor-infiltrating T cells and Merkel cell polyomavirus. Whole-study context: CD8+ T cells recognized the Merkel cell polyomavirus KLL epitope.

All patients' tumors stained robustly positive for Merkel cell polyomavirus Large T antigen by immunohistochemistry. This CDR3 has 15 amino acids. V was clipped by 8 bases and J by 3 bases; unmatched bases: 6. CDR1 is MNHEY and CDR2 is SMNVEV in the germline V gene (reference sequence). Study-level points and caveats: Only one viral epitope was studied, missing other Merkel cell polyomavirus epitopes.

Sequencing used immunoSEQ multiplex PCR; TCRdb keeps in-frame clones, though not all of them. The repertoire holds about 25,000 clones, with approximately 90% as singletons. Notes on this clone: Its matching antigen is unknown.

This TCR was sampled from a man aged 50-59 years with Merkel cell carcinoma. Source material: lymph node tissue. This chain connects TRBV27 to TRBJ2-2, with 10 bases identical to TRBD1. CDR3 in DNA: TGTGCCAGCTCCCCAGGGACAGGGGACACCGGGGAGCTGTTTTTT. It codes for CASSPGTGDTGELFF.